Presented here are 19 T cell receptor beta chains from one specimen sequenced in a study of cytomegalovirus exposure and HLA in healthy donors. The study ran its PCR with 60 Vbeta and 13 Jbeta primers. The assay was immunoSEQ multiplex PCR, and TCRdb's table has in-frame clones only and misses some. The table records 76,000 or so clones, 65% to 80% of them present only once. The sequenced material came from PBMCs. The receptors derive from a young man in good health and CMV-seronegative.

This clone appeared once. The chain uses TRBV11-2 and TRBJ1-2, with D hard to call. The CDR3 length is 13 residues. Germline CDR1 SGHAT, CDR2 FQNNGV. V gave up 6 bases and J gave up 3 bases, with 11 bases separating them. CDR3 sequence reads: CASRAGLYYGYTF. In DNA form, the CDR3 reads TGTGCCAGCAGGGCAGGACTCTACTATGGCTACACCTTC.

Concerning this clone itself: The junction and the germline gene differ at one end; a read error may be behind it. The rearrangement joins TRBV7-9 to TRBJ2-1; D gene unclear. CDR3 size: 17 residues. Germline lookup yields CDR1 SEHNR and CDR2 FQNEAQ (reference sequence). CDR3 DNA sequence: TGTTCCAGCAGCCTACAAAGATACGGGTCCGCCTACAATGAGCAGTTCTTC. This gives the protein CSSSLQRYGSAYNEQFF.

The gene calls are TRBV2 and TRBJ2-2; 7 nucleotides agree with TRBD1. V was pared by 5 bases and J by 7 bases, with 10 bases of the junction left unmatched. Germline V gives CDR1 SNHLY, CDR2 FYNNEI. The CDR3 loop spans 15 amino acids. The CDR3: CASSLDRWGSGELFF. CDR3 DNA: TGTGCCAGCAGTTTGGACAGGTGGGGTAGCGGGGAGCTGTTTTTT.

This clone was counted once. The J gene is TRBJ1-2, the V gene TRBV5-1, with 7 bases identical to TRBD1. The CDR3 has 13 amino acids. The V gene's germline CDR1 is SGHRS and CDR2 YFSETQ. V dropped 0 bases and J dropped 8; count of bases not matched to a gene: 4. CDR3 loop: CASSLGQGDGYTF. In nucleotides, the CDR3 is TGCGCCAGCAGCTTGGGACAGGGTGACGGCTACACCTTC.

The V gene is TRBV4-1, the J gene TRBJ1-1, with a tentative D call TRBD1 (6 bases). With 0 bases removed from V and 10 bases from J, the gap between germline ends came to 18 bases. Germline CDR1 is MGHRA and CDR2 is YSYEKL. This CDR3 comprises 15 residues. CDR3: CASSQDLQGNRAAFF. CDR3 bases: TGCGCCAGCAGCCAAGATCTACAGGGTAACCGGGCAGCTTTCTTT.

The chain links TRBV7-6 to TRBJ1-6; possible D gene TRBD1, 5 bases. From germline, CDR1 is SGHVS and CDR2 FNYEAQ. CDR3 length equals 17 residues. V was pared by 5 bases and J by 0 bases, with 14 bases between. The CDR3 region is CASSPTGGVSYNSPLHF. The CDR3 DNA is TGTGCCAGCAGCCCTACCGGAGGGGTCTCCTATAATTCACCCCTCCACTTT.

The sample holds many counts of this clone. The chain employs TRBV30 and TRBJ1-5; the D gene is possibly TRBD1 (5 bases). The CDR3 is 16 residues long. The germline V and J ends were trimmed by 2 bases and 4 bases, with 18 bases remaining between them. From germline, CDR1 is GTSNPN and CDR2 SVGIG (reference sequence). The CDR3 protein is CAWSPLRGGANQPQHF. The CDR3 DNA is TGTGCCTGGAGTCCCCTGCGGGGGGGAGCGAATCAGCCCCAGCATTTT.

Here the CDR3 DNA reads TGTGCCTGGAGTAAGGGGGGGCGAAGCACAGATACGCAGTATTTT. Its protein product is CAWSKGGRSTDTQYF. This chain uses TRBV30 with TRBJ2-3, with a tentative D call TRBD2 (7 bases). The CDR3 has 15 residues. Looked up from germline, CDR1 is GTSNPN and CDR2 is SVGIG (reference sequence). V shed 2 bases and J shed 0 bases, with 12 bases lying between them.

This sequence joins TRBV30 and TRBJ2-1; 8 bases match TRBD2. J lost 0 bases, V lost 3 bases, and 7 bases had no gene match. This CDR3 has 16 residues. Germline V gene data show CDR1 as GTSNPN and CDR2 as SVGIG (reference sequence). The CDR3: CAWRGQRGSSYNEQFF. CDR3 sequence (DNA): TGTGCCTGGAGGGGTCAGCGGGGGAGCTCCTACAATGAGCAGTTCTTC.

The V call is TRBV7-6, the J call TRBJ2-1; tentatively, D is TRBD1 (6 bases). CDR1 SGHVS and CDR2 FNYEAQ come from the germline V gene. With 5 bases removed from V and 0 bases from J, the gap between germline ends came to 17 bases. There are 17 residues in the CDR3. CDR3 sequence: CASSESPGQSSYNEQFF. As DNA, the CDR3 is TGTGCCAGCAGCGAAAGCCCCGGACAGAGCTCCTACAATGAGCAGTTCTTC.

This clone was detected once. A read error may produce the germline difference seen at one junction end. CDR3 residues: CASSQADSSYGYPF. The CDR3 bases are TGTGCCAGCAGCCAAGCAGACAGCAGCTATGGCTACCCCTTC. The genes are TRBV4-2 and TRBJ1-2, with a possible D match to TRBD1 (5 bases). CDR1 is LGHNA, CDR2 YNFKEQ, per germline. The CDR3 has 14 residues.

The CDR3 region has the DNA TGTGCCAGCAGCTTGGAGAGGGTGGCTTCACCCCTCCACTTT. This codes for CASSLERVASPLHF. The chain has TRBV11-3 and TRBJ1-6; the D is unclear. The CDR3 runs to 14 residues. The V gene's germline CDR1 is SGHNT and CDR2 YENEEA. V was trimmed by 3 bases and J by 9 bases, leaving 12 bases between them.

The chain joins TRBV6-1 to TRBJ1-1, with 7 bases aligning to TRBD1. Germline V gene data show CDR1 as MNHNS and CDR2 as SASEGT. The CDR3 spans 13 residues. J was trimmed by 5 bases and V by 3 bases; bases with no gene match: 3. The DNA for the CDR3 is TGTGCCAGCAGTGAGCGACAGGGAACTGAAGCTTTCTTT. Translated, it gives CASSERQGTEAFF.

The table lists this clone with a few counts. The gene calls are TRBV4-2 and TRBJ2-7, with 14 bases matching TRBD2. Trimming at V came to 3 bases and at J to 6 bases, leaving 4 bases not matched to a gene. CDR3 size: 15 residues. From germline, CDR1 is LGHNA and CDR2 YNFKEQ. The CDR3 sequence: CASSHGLAGGAEQYF. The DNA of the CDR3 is TGTGCCAGCAGCCACGGACTAGCGGGAGGAGCCGAGCAGTACTTC.

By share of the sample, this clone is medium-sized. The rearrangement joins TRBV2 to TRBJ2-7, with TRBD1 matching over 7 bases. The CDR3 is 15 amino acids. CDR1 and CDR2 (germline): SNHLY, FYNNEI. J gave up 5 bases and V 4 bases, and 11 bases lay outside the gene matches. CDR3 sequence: CASSVGDSGADEQYF. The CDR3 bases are TGTGCCAGCAGTGTGGGGGACAGTGGGGCGGACGAGCAGTACTTC.

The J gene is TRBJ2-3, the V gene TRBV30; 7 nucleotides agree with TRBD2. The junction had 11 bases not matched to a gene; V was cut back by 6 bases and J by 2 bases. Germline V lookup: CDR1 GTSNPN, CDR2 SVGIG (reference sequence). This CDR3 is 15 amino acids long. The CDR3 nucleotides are TGTGCCTGCCACCCCGGGGGGTCCCACACAGATACGCAGTATTTT. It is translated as CACHPGGSHTDTQYF.

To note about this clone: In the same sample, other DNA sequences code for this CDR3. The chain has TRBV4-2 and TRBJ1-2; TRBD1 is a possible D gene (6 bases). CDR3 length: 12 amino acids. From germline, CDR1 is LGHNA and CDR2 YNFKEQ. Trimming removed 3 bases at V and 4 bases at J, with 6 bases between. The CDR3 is CASSQDSYGYTF. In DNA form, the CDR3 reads TGTGCCAGCAGCCAGGACAGCTATGGCTACACCTTC.

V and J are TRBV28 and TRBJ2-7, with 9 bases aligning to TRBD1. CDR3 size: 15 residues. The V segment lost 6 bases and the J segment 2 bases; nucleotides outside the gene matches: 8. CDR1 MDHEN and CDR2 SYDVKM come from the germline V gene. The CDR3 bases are TGTGCCAGCAGATACCGGGACAGGGTCCCCTACGAGCAGTACTTC. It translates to CASRYRDRVPYEQYF.

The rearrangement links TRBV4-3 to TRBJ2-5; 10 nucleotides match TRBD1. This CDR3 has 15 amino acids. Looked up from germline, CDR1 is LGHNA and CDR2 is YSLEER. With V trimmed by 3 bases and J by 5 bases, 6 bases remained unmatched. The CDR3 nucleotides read TGCGCCAGCAGCCACTCCGGGACAGGGGTCGAGACCCAGTACTTC. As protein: CASSHSGTGVETQYF.